This TCR beta chain was sequenced in a study of somatic mutations in cytotoxic T cells in rheumatoid arthritis. For the study at large: Flow cytometry sorted some V beta antibody-stained T-cell populations to nearly 100% purity, V beta1+ cells among them being sequenced for TCRB. Points from the study as a whole: The clonality of CD8+ T cells was not significantly different between rheumatoid arthritis patients and age-matched healthy controls. Multiple comparisons were not accounted for in the slight TRBV07 underrepresentation seen in rheumatoid arthritis patients.

This clone was counted once. Antigen specificity is unknown. From germline, CDR1 is SGHNT and CDR2 YENEEA. Unmatched junction bases numbered 11, after V lost 1 base and J lost 3 bases. This CDR3 is built from 17 residues. Method: immunoSEQ multiplex PCR; TCRdb's copy keeps in-frame clones and lacks some. Of some 26,000 clones detected, 82% appear once; the ten largest clones hold around 5%. The sequenced sample consisted of CD8+ T cells sorted from blood. The genes are TRBV11-3 and TRBJ2-7; 8 bases map to TRBD1. This sequence originates from a man in his fifties or sixties in good health. The CDR3 region is CASSLGSGQEESYEQYF. The CDR3 DNA reads TGTGCCAGCAGCTTAGGTTCGGGACAGGAGGAGAGCTACGAGCAGTACTTC.